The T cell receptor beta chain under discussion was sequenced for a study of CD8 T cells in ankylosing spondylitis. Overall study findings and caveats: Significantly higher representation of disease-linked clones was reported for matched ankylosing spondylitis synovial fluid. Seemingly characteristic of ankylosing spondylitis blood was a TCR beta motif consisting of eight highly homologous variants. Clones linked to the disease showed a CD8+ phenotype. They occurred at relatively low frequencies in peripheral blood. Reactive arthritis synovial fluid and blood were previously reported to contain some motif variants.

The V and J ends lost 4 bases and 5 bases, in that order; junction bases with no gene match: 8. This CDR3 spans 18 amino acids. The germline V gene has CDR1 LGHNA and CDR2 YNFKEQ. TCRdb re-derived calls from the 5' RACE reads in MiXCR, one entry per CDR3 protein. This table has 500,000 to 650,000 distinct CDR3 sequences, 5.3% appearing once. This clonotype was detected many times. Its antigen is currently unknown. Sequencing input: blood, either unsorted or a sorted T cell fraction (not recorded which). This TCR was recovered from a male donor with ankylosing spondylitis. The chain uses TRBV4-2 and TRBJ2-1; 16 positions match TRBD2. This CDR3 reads CASSLGLAGGHFNNEQFF. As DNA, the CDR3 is TGTGCCAGCAGCCTGGGACTAGCGGGGGGGCATTTCAACAATGAGCAGTTCTTC.